These 11 T cell receptor beta chains share one sample of origin, sequenced in a study of glioma-infiltrating T cells after dendritic cell vaccination. The repertoire was sequenced with immunoSEQ multiplex PCR; TCRdb's copy has only in-frame clones and lacks some. Among some 99,000 clones listed, 80% were seen once. This sample's time point: after dendritic cell vaccination, including at tumor progression/relapse. This specimen consisted of blood, obtained after dendritic cell vaccination. All receptors derive from a human donor with glioblastoma.

The chain joins TRBV4-2 to TRBJ2-1, with 8 bases fitting TRBD2. From germline, CDR1 is LGHNA and CDR2 YNFKEQ. The trim removed 4 bases at V and 2 bases at J, leaving 10 bases unmatched. The CDR3 covers 17 residues. This CDR3 is CASSPLGSGKTYNEQFF. The CDR3 nucleotides are TGTGCCAGCAGCCCCCTAGGTAGCGGGAAGACCTACAATGAGCAGTTCTTC.

J is TRBJ1-5 and V is TRBV5-1; 7 bases align to TRBD1. The CDR3 is 15 residues long. With V trimmed by 0 bases and J by 5 bases, 5 bases remained unmatched. CDR1 and CDR2 (germline): SGHRS, YFSETQ. CDR3 region: CASSLGGQHHQPQHF. The CDR3 coding sequence is TGCGCCAGCAGCTTGGGGGGACAGCACCATCAGCCCCAGCATTTT. The variable domain in full, completed from reference TRBV5-1 and TRBJ1-5, reads KAGVTQTPRYLIKTRGQQVTLSCSPISGHRSVSWYQQTPGQGLQFLFEYFSETQRNKGNFPGRFSGRQFSNSRSEMNVSTLELGDSALYLCASSLGGQHHQPQHFGDGTRLSIL.

V and J are TRBV2 and TRBJ2-7, with 10 positions matching TRBD2. V was clipped by 6 bases and J by 6 bases; unmatched bases: 14. The CDR3 is made up of 16 amino acids. Germline-derived CDR1 and CDR2 are SNHLY and FYNNEI. CDR3 residues: CASSLLSQREGREQYF. DNA for the CDR3: TGTGCCAGCAGCCTGCTCTCCCAGCGGGAGGGCCGCGAGCAGTACTTC.

The chain combines TRBV29-1 with TRBJ1-2; 7 nucleotides match TRBD1. CDR1 and CDR2 (germline): SQVTM, ANQGSEA. This CDR3 spans 16 amino acids. J was trimmed by 4 bases and V by 1 base; bases with no gene match: 12. The CDR3 is CSVEAVTGDSGYGYTF. CDR3 in DNA: TGCAGCGTTGAAGCGGTAACAGGGGATTCCGGCTATGGCTACACCTTC.

The gene calls are TRBV9 and TRBJ2-7; D might be TRBD2 (5 bases). The V and J ends lost 4 bases and 7 bases respectively, with 21 bases between them. Germline V lookup: CDR1 SGDLS, CDR2 YYNGEE. There are 15 residues in the CDR3. Here the CDR3 reads CASSLTGLALGEQYF. CDR3 nucleotides: TGTGCCAGCAGCCTCACCGGGCTAGCTTTGGGTGAGCAGTACTTC.

The rearrangement uses TRBV28 and TRBJ2-7; D perhaps matches TRBD2 (6 bases). The CDR3 runs 12 residues. Deletions cut 9 bases from V and 3 bases from J, with 12 bases between. In germline, CDR1 is MDHEN, CDR2 SYDVKM. The CDR3 nucleotides are TGTGCCAGTCGGGACTTCCGCTACGAGCAGTACTTC. The encoded protein is CASRDFRYEQYF.

The CDR3 DNA reads as TGTGCCAGCGGGACTAGCGGGAGCACAGATACGCAGTATTTT. It codes for CASGTSGSTDTQYF. The chain is built from TRBV19 and TRBJ2-3, with 12 bases matching TRBD2. The V and J ends lost 9 bases and 0 bases, in that order; junction bases with no gene match: 1. Per germline, CDR1 LNHDA and CDR2 SQIVND (reference sequence). This CDR3 contains 14 residues.

The chain recombines TRBV6-5 with TRBJ2-1; 8 bases match TRBD1. This CDR3 spans 13 amino acids. CDR1 and CDR2 from the germline V gene are MNHEY and SVGAGI. V was pared by 1 base and J by 9 bases, with 2 bases of the junction left unmatched. The CDR3 sequence: CASSYFDRGEQFF. CDR3 nucleotides: TGTGCCAGCAGTTACTTCGACAGGGGTGAGCAGTTCTTC.

The CDR3 loop is CASSLQPRGISNEKLFF. The DNA for the CDR3 is TGCGCCAGCAGCTTGCAGCCCAGGGGGATCTCTAATGAAAAACTGTTTTTT. This rearrangement joins TRBV5-1 to TRBJ1-4; TRBD1 matches 7 bases. The V segment lost 1 base and the J segment 3 bases; nucleotides outside the gene matches: 9. This CDR3 region has 17 residues. Per the germline V gene, CDR1 is SGHRS and CDR2 is YFSETQ.

A single count supports this clone. The chain links TRBV28 to TRBJ1-5; 9 bases align to TRBD1. Germline V gene sequence: CDR1 MDHEN, CDR2 SYDVKM. The CDR3 is 19 amino acids. V shed 6 bases, J shed 0 bases, and the junction held 15 bases outside the gene matches. DNA for the CDR3: TGTGCCAGCAGCGATGCTCAGGGACAGGGATGGTATAGCAATCAGCCCCAGCATTTT. As protein: CASSDAQGQGWYSNQPQHF.

The rearrangement uses TRBV5-6 and TRBJ1-2, with 12 bases lining up with TRBD1. Germline V lookup: CDR1 SGHDT, CDR2 YYEEEE. Trimming took 5 bases from V and 7 from J; bases not matched to a gene: 6. CDR3 length equals 14 residues. The CDR3 DNA reads TGTGCCAGCAGTCGCGGGACAGGGGGCTTTGGCTACACCTTC. Translating gives CASSRGTGGFGYTF.